Included here is one TCR beta chain sequence, with context. These data are taken from a study of blood T cell repertoires in COVID-19. Whole-study context: T cells, B-cell-depleted T cells, or PBMCs provided the cDNA or gDNA that served as material.

The germline CDR1 and CDR2 sequences are LGHNA and YSLEER. V dropped 0 bases and J dropped 4 bases, with 14 bases sitting between them. The length of the CDR3 is 16 residues. The repertoire was sequenced with immunoSEQ multiplex PCR; TCRdb's copy has only in-frame clones and lacks some. In the table there are about 320,000 clones, around 84% of which are singletons. This clonotype was sampled from a woman aged 25 to 39 who had been exposed to COVID-19. Sequences were obtained from PBMCs or T cells enriched from blood (not recorded which). The V call is TRBV4-3, the J call TRBJ2-3; a weak D match, TRBD2 (6 bases). CDR3 protein: CASSQDRSGWSDTQYF. The CDR3, as DNA: TGCGCCAGCAGCCAAGATAGAAGCGGGTGGTCAGATACGCAGTATTTT.